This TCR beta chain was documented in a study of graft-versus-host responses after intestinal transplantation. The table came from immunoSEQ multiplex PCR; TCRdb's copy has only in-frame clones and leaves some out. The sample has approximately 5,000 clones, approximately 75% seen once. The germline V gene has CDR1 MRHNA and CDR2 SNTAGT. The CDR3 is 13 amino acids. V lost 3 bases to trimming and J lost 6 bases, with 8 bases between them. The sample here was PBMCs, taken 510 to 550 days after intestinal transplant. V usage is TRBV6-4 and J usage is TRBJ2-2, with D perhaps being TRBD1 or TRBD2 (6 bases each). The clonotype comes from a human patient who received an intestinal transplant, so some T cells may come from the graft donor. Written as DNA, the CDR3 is TGTGCCAGCAGTGAGGGGGGCGCCGGGGAGCTGTTTTTT. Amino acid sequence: CASSEGGAGELFF.